The 13 T cell receptor beta chains below come from one sample, sequenced in a study of blood T cell repertoires in COVID-19. Sequencing was performed with immunoSEQ multiplex PCR; in TCRdb, only in-frame clones are kept and a portion is missing. Here the sample spans 300,000 to 350,000 clones, 75% to 95% being singletons. The sequenced material came from peripheral blood. The receptors were gathered from a woman aged 25-40 years with COVID-19, enrolled during active disease.

This clone appeared a few times. J is TRBJ1-1 and V is TRBV28; tentatively, D is TRBD1 (6 bases). The germline V gene has CDR1 MDHEN and CDR2 SYDVKM. The CDR3 sequence is 14 residues long. Trimming left V 8 bases short and J 1 base short, with 14 bases between. The CDR3 here is CASGNRVQNTEAFF. The CDR3 region has the DNA TGTGCCAGCGGAAACAGGGTACAGAACACTGAAGCTTTCTTT. Looking up the rest from reference TRBV28 and TRBJ1-1 gives the full variable domain: DVKVTQSSRYLVKRTGEKVFLECVQDMDHENMFWYRQDPGLGLRLIYFSYDVKMKEKGDIPEGYSVSREKKERFSLILESASTNQTSMYLCASGNRVQNTEAFFGQGTRLTVV.

The chain uses TRBV29-1 and TRBJ2-5, with 12 bases aligning to TRBD2. This CDR3 contains 14 residues. V dropped 3 bases and J dropped 5; count of bases not matched to a gene: 4. The V gene's germline CDR1 is SQVTM and CDR2 ANQGSEA. The CDR3 nucleotides are TGCAGCGTTGAGACTAGCGGGAGATGGGAGACCCAGTACTTC. Translating it yields CSVETSGRWETQYF.

DNA of the CDR3: TGTGCCAGCAGTTTTCGGGGGACAGAATTCTATGGCTACACCTTC. Amino acid sequence: CASSFRGTEFYGYTF. This sequence joins TRBV27 and TRBJ1-2; 7 bases agree with TRBD1. CDR3 size: 15 residues. With V trimmed by 3 bases and J by 4 bases, 8 bases remained unmatched. CDR1 is MNHEY, CDR2 SMNVEV, per germline (reference sequence).

The V gene is TRBV4-1, the J gene TRBJ1-5; D unresolved. CDR1 MGHRA and CDR2 YSYEKL come from the germline V gene. With 1 base removed from V and 4 bases from J, the gap between germline ends came to 11 bases. The CDR3 runs to 15 residues. The CDR3 region is CASSQVIRSNQPQHF. Written as DNA, the CDR3 is TGCGCCAGCAGCCAAGTGATTCGGTCAAATCAGCCCCAGCATTTT.

This chain joins TRBV29-1 and TRBJ2-3; 7 bases agree with TRBD2. The V gene's germline CDR1 is SQVTM and CDR2 ANQGSEA. V lost 4 bases to trimming and J lost 10 bases; unmatched junction nucleotides: 14. This CDR3 is 14 amino acids long. The CDR3 DNA reads TGCAGCGTTGTTCGGACTAGTGGGTTGACAGCGCAGTATTTT. Its protein is CSVVRTSGLTAQYF.

The J gene is TRBJ1-1, the V gene TRBV5-1; possible D gene TRBD1, 5 bases. Germline V gene lookup returns CDR1 SGHRS and CDR2 YFSETQ. This CDR3 region has 13 residues. Trimming left V 2 bases short and J 5 bases short, with 10 bases between. The CDR3 DNA reads TGCGCCAGCAGCTTCAACAGGATGACTGAAGCTTTCTTT. Translating it yields CASSFNRMTEAFF.

The rearrangement links TRBV28 to TRBJ2-1; D gene ambiguous. This CDR3 comprises 11 residues. Germline loops: CDR1 MDHEN, CDR2 SYDVKM. The germline V and J ends were trimmed by 4 bases and 8 bases, with 6 bases remaining between them. CDR3 coding DNA: TGTGCCAGCAGTTCCCAATATGAGCAGTTCTTC. It translates to CASSSQYEQFF.

The chain carries TRBV19 and TRBJ1-5, with a weak D call TRBD1 (6 bases). The CDR3 covers 15 residues. V dropped 3 bases and J dropped 4 bases, with 13 bases sitting between them. From germline, CDR1 is LNHDA and CDR2 SQIVND (reference sequence). This chain's CDR3 is CASSIRTAFNQPQHF. The CDR3 DNA follows: TGTGCCAGTAGTATCCGGACAGCCTTTAATCAGCCCCAGCATTTT.

V gene TRBV4-2 combines with J gene TRBJ2-5; maybe TRBD1 (5 bases). V dropped 3 bases and J dropped 4 bases, with 9 bases sitting between them. The length of the CDR3 is 13 residues. Germline V CDR1 and CDR2: LGHNA, YNFKEQ. In DNA, the CDR3 is TGTGCCAGCAGCCAGTCTAGGGGAGAGACCCAGTACTTC. This translates into CASSQSRGETQYF.

Concerning this clone: Other DNA sequences in this sample translate to the same CDR3. V is TRBV27 and J is TRBJ2-7, with 11 bases fitting TRBD2. Germline V gene lookup returns CDR1 MNHEY and CDR2 SMNVEV (reference sequence). Trimming at V came to 2 bases and at J to 3 bases, leaving 0 bases not matched to a gene. The CDR3 covers 14 residues. DNA of the CDR3: TGTGCCAGCAGTTTAGGGACTAGCGGCTACGAGCAGTACTTC. Translation: CASSLGTSGYEQYF.

This chain links TRBV9 with TRBJ2-3; the D gene is possibly TRBD2 (5 bases). Germline V gene sequence: CDR1 SGDLS, CDR2 YYNGEE. V was trimmed by 0 bases and J by 0 bases, leaving 14 bases between them. The CDR3 contains 17 residues. The CDR3 spells CASSVGRRSLSTDTQYF. In DNA, the CDR3 is TGTGCCAGCAGCGTAGGTCGGAGGTCCTTAAGCACAGATACGCAGTATTTT.

V is TRBV5-1 and J is TRBJ2-5; TRBD2 might be the D (5 bases). The CDR3 totals 14 residues. The V end lost 4 bases, the J end lost 0 bases, and 10 bases lay between the germline ends. The germline V gene encodes CDR1 SGHRS and CDR2 YFSETQ. The CDR3 DNA sequence: TGCGCCAGCAGCCCTGGGCGGGACCAAGAGACCCAGTACTTC. Protein product: CASSPGRDQETQYF.

The chain is built from TRBV14 and TRBJ1-1, with TRBD1 as a possible D gene (6 bases). The CDR3 is 13 residues long. Trimming left V 3 bases short and J 3 bases short, with 8 bases between. Germline lookup yields CDR1 SGHDN and CDR2 FVKESK. CDR3 region: CASSHGTHTEAFF. CDR3 nucleotide sequence: TGTGCCAGCAGCCACGGGACACACACTGAAGCTTTCTTT.